This TCR beta chain was sequenced in a study of T-cell reconstitution after alpha-beta-depleted transplantation in children. Germline loops: CDR1 MDHEN, CDR2 SYDVKM. The CDR3 spans 16 residues. V trimming: 5 bases; J trimming: 7 bases; junction bases outside the gene matches: 13. This clonotype has a handful of counts. Its antigen remains unknown. Construction of the TCRbeta library involved unique molecular identifiers. TCRdb re-analysed the PCR reads in MiXCR, keeping a single row per CDR3 protein. The repertoire has 500,000 to 600,000 distinct CDR3 sequences, 25% to 30% of them found once; the top ten carry 36%. Study findings and constraints: Elevated TCRbeta diversity at day 60 was traced, in some patients, to surviving recipient T cells and thymic progenitors. Expanded graft clones, several hundred of them, were reportedly the source of alpha-beta T cells about two months after transplant. Newly made T cells mostly supplied T-cell counts and diversity one year after transplant.

This chain uses TRBV28 with TRBJ2-7, with 11 bases that match TRBD1. The receptor's source is a boy under two years old with Wiskott-Aldrich syndrome, due to receive a stem cell transplant. The source was PBMCs, collected before TCRalphabeta/CD19-depleted stem cell transplant. CDR3 coding DNA: TGTGCCAGCAGTATTTCCGGGACAGGGGGGATCTGGGAGCAGTACTTC. It encodes CASSISGTGGIWEQYF.